This TCR beta chain was found in a study of naive and memory T cell subsets. General observations from the study: Possibly reflecting memory cells re-expressing CD45RA, a few larger clonotypes occurred in naive repertoires, especially CD8.

The germline CDR1 and CDR2 sequences are ENHRY and SYGVKD. The CDR3 has 16 amino acids. Trimming pared 3 bases from V and 2 bases from J, leaving 14 bases between. The sample holds a few counts of this clonotype. The antigen is not known. Two oligonucleotides, mixed equimolar, formed the beta constant-region primer covering TRBC1 and TRBC2. Four rounds of PCR amplified the ligated cDNA using nested alpha and beta constant-region primers plus SP2. Ligation attached a single-stranded oligonucleotide with a 12-nucleotide UMI and the SP2 primer to the cDNA 3' end. Using its own MiXCR run on the UMI-ligation and nested PCR reads, TCRdb lists one record per CDR3 protein. The table includes over 80,000 distinct CDR3 sequences, about 11% detected once.

The clonotype was recovered from a human donor in good health. This chain uses TRBV10-3 with TRBJ2-1; perhaps TRBD1 as D (6 bases). Material for sequencing was naive CD4+ T cells from blood. CDR3 sequence (DNA): TGTGCCATCAGTGATCAGGGGCCAGGAGCCTACAATGAGCAGTTCTTC. It codes for CAISDQGPGAYNEQFF.